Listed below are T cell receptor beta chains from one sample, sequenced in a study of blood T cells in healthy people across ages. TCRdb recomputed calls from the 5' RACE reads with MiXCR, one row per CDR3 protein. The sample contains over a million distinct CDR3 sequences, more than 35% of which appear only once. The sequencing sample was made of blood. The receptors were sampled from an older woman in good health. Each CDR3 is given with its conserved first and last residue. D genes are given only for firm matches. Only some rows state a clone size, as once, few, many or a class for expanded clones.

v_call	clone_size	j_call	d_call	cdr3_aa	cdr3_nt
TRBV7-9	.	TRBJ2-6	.	CASSLLTRNSGANVLTF	TGTGCCAGCAGCTTATTAACACGGAACTCTGGGGCCAACGTCCTGACTTTC
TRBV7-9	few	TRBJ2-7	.	CASSLDGGHYEQYF	TGTGCCAGCAGCTTAGATGGGGGGCACTACGAGCAGTACTTC
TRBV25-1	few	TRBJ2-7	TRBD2	CASIYSGRPSYEQYF	TGTGCCAGCATATATAGCGGGAGGCCCTCCTACGAGCAGTACTTC
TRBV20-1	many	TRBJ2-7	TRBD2	CSARGGGAEQYF	TGCAGTGCTAGAGGGGGAGGGGCCGAGCAGTACTTC
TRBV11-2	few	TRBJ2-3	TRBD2	CASSLPRGGRGTDTQYF	TGTGCCAGCAGCCTACCCCGCGGGGGGCGCGGCACAGATACGCAGTATTTT
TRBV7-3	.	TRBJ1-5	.	CASSYSASGPQHF	TGTGCCAGCAGCTATTCGGCTTCGGGGCCCCAGCATTTT
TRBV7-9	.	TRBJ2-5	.	CASSDREAETQYF	TGTGCCAGCAGCGACAGGGAGGCGGAGACCCAGTACTTC
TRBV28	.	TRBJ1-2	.	CASKDRPINYGYTF	TGTGCCAGCAAAGACAGGCCGATTAACTATGGCTACACCTTC
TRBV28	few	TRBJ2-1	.	CASATTGRWGGNEQFF	TGTGCCAGCGCAACGACAGGTCGCTGGGGGGGAAATGAGCAGTTCTTC
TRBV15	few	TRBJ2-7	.	CATSRASGAEQYF	TGTGCCACCAGCAGAGCATCAGGCGCCGAGCAGTACTTC
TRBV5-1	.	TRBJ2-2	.	CASSLVSGDTGELLF	TGCGCCAGCAGCTTGGTTAGCGGAGACACCGGGGAGCTGCTTTTT
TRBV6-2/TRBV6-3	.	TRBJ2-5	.	CASSVGLLGTQYF	TGTGCCAGCAGTGTCGGTCTCTTGGGGACCCAGTACTTC
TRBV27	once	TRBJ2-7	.	CASIAGYEQYF	TGTGCCAGCATTGCGGGCTACGAGCAGTACTTC
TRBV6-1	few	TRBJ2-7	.	CASGRQRMNEQYF	TGTGCCAGCGGGCGGCAGCGCATGAACGAGCAGTACTTC
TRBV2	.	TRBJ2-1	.	CASSGQTDRPLYNEQFF	TGTGCCAGCAGTGGGCAGACCGACCGACCCTTATACAATGAGCAGTTCTTC
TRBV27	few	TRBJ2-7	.	CASSLSLSSSYEQYF	TGTGCCAGCAGTTTGAGCCTTTCGAGCTCCTACGAGCAGTACTTC
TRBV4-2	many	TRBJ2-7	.	CASSQDVGYNEQYF	TGTGCCAGCAGCCAAGATGTAGGGTATAACGAGCAGTACTTC
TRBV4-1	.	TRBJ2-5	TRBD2	CASSPWGLDQETQYF	TGCGCCAGCAGCCCCTGGGGACTAGACCAAGAGACCCAGTACTTC
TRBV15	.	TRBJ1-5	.	CATSRGEGRLSQPQHF	TGTGCCACCAGCAGAGGGGAGGGCCGTTTAAGTCAGCCCCAGCATTTT
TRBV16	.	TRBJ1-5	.	CASSQGRSAGVQPQHF	TGTGCCAGCAGCCAAGGTCGAAGTGCAGGGGTTCAGCCCCAGCATTTT
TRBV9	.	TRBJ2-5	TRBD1	CASSVTGVRVGEETQYF	TGTGCCAGCAGCGTAACAGGGGTCAGGGTGGGCGAAGAGACCCAGTACTTC
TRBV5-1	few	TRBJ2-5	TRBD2	CASSTGTSGSSETQYF	TGCGCCAGCAGCACTGGGACTAGCGGGAGCTCTGAGACCCAGTACTTC
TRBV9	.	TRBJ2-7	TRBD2	CASSVGGSGTTYEQYF	TGTGCCAGCAGCGTAGGCGGTAGCGGGACGACCTACGAGCAGTACTTC
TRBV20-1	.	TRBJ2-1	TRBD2	CSARETSGRGEQFF	TGCAGTGCTAGAGAGACTAGCGGGAGAGGCGAGCAGTTCTTC
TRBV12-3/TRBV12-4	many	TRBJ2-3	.	CASSRSGNTQYF	TGTGCCAGCAGTCGCAGTGGTAATACGCAGTATTTT
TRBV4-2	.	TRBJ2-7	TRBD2	CASSQGLAVEGKRNEQYF	TGTGCCAGCAGCCAGGGACTAGCGGTAGAGGGTAAGCGGAATGAGCAGTACTTC
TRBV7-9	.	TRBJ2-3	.	CASSLVSARAYTDTQYF	TGTGCCAGCAGCTTAGTCTCCGCGCGGGCCTACACAGATACGCAGTATTTT